These 29 T cell receptor beta chains share one sample of origin, sequenced in a study of T-cell memory formation after mild COVID-19. TCRdb reanalysed the 5' RACE reads using MiXCR and keeps one entry per CDR3 protein. The sample carries 40,000 to 55,000 distinct CDR3 sequences, more than 7% recorded once. Material: PBMCs or a T cell subset sorted from them (not recorded which). Receptors originate from a man aged 18 to 35 who had mild COVID-19 (a few samples of this study predate the infection). Cell type and time point are not known.

The V gene is TRBV12-3 or TRBV12-4, the J gene TRBJ1-4, with D perhaps matching TRBD1 (6 bases). The CDR3 totals 14 residues. With 5 bases removed from V and 0 bases from J, the gap between germline ends came to 7 bases. CDR3 loop: CASSDRPTNEKLFF. In DNA form, the CDR3 reads TGTGCCAGCAGTGACAGGCCAACTAATGAAAAACTGTTTTTT.

The genes are TRBV11-2 and TRBJ2-3; D remains ambiguous. CDR1 is SGHAT and CDR2 is FQNNGV in the germline V gene. CDR3 length equals 15 residues. V lost 0 bases to trimming and J lost 0 bases, with 7 bases between them. The CDR3 DNA follows: TGTGCCAGCAGCTTAGATTGGGGTAGCACAGATACGCAGTATTTT. It encodes CASSLDWGSTDTQYF.

There are a few counts of this clonotype. The CDR3 loop is CATSRWYGYTF. CDR3 nucleotide sequence: TGTGCCACCTCTCGCTGGTATGGCTACACCTTC. The chain employs TRBV12-3 or TRBV12-4 and TRBJ1-2; D gene ambiguous. Trimming pared 10 bases from V and 5 bases from J, leaving 11 bases between. The CDR3 spans 11 residues.

This clonotype was observed at least ten times. Here the CDR3 DNA reads TGCGCCAGCAGCCCATTCGGGGGCGGGGAGCAGTTCTTC. Its protein is CASSPFGGGEQFF. The chain couples TRBV5-1 to TRBJ2-1; tentatively, D is TRBD1 or TRBD2 (6 bases each). The V end was cut by 4 bases, the J end by 10 bases, with 15 bases between. The germline CDR1 and CDR2 sequences are SGHRS and YFSETQ. The CDR3 loop spans 13 amino acids.

The chain carries TRBV6-6 and TRBJ1-1; D is ambiguous. V lost 0 bases and J lost 5, with 7 bases in between. From germline, CDR1 is MNHNY and CDR2 SVGAGI (reference sequence). The CDR3 has 13 amino acids. In DNA form, the CDR3 reads TGTGCCAGCAGTTACTCAACGGGAACTGAAGCTTTCTTT. Its protein product is CASSYSTGTEAFF.

The genes are TRBV7-2 and TRBJ1-1; no firm D call. CDR1 SGHTA and CDR2 FQGNSA come from the germline V gene. This CDR3 has 13 amino acids. The germline V and J ends were trimmed by 6 bases and 6 bases, with 14 bases remaining between them. DNA of the CDR3: TGTGCCAGCAGTCTCGTTGGGCGGTCTGAAGCTTTCTTT. Its translation is CASSLVGRSEAFF.

This clonotype was picked up a small number of times. The chain recombines TRBV7-9 with TRBJ1-1, with 7 bases identical to TRBD1. This CDR3 has 15 residues. V trimming: 0 bases; J trimming: 3 bases; junction bases outside the gene matches: 4. Germline CDR1 SEHNR, CDR2 FQNEAQ (reference sequence). CDR3 nucleotide sequence: TGTGCCAGCAGCTTAGCCGGGCAGGGGGACACTGAAGCTTTCTTT. Protein sequence: CASSLAGQGDTEAFF. The full variable domain, completed using reference TRBV7-9 and TRBJ1-1, is DTGVSQNPRHKITKRGQNVTFRCDPISEHNRLYWYRQTLGQGPEFLTYFQNEAQLEKSRLLSDRFSAERPKGSFSTLEIQRTEQGDSAMYLCASSLAGQGDTEAFFGQGTRLTVV.

This clonotype was found a few times. This chain joins TRBV5-1 and TRBJ2-7, with D perhaps being TRBD1 or TRBD2 (6 bases each). Trimming took 2 bases from V and 5 from J, leaving 11 bases between them. This CDR3 has 13 amino acids. Looked up from germline, CDR1 is SGHRS and CDR2 is YFSETQ. Written as DNA, the CDR3 is TGCGCCAGCAGCTTTCCGGGGGCGCACGAGCAGTACTTC. This encodes CASSFPGAHEQYF.

This clonotype was detected a few times. The rearrangement joins TRBV7-2 to TRBJ2-7; D call uncertain. The CDR3 has 14 amino acids. Germline CDR1 SGHTA, CDR2 FQGNSA. V gave up 5 bases and J gave up 0 bases, with 11 bases separating them. CDR3 nucleotide sequence: TGTGCCAGCAGCGCATCAGGCTCCTCCTACGAGCAGTACTTC. This encodes CASSASGSSYEQYF.

The chain recombines TRBV6-6 with TRBJ1-1; a weak D match, TRBD1 (5 bases). Germline CDR1 reads MNHNY; CDR2 reads SVGAGI (reference sequence). V was clipped by 5 bases and J by 6 bases, with 10 bases between them. The CDR3 is made up of 12 amino acids. The CDR3 region has the DNA TGTGCCAGCAGTGGGGGGGGACCTGAAGCTTTCTTT. As protein: CASSGGGPEAFF.

The chain recombines TRBV7-8 with TRBJ2-6, with 9 bases lining up with TRBD1. This CDR3 is built from 18 residues. Germline values: CDR1 SGHVS, CDR2 FQNEAQ. V lost 5 bases and J lost 0; bases outside the gene matches: 8. The DNA of the CDR3 is TGTGCCAGCAGCCTCCGGGACAGGGTTTTCTCTGGGGCCAACGTCCTGACTTTC. This encodes CASSLRDRVFSGANVLTF.

This clonotype was seen a handful of times. The CDR3 DNA sequence: TGTGCCAGCAGCTTACGATCCCTCTATGGCTACACCTTC. Amino acid sequence: CASSLRSLYGYTF. V usage is TRBV7-2 and J usage is TRBJ1-2, with D uncertain. The CDR3 has 13 residues. Germline CDR1 SGHTA, CDR2 FQGNSA. Trimming removed 2 bases from V and 4 bases from J, with 8 bases in between.

This clonotype was recorded a few times. This chain links TRBV20-1 with TRBJ1-1; 7 bases align to TRBD1. The CDR3 consists of 15 residues. The germline V gene encodes CDR1 DFQATT and CDR2 SNEGSKA (reference sequence). Losses at the gene ends were 5 bases for V and 2 bases for J; bases not matched to a gene: 11. CDR3 in amino acids: CSAYRDSGGNTEAFF. CDR3 coding DNA: TGCAGTGCTTATCGGGACAGTGGCGGCAACACTGAAGCTTTCTTT.

This clonotype was seen repeatedly, ten times or more. V usage is TRBV24-1 and J usage is TRBJ2-1; TRBD1 might be the D (7 bases). The CDR3 runs to 15 residues. Germline CDR1 KGHDR, CDR2 SFDVKD. V gave up 8 bases and J gave up 2 bases, with 15 bases separating them. The CDR3 sequence: CATTAGGRPYNEQFF. DNA of the CDR3: TGTGCCACCACGGCAGGGGGGCGGCCCTACAATGAGCAGTTCTTC.

This clonotype has ten or more counts. CDR3 nucleotides: TGCGCCAGCAGCCGCCTCCCCCAGACAGTAAACACTGAAGCTTTCTTT. Its translation: CASSRLPQTVNTEAFF. V and J are TRBV4-1 and TRBJ1-1, with TRBD1 as a possible D gene (5 bases). Germline CDR1 and CDR2: MGHRA and YSYEKL. V dropped 4 bases and J dropped 2 bases, with 17 bases sitting between them. This CDR3 is built from 16 residues.

The rearrangement joins TRBV6-5 to TRBJ1-5, with 8 nucleotides matching TRBD1. Germline assignment: CDR1 MNHEY and CDR2 SVGAGI. With V trimmed by 6 bases and J by 4 bases, 5 bases remained unmatched. The CDR3 length is 14 residues. CDR3 bases: TGTGCCAGCAGCTACACAGGGGGTAATCAGCCCCAGCATTTT. Encoded protein: CASSYTGGNQPQHF.

The gene calls are TRBV5-1 and TRBJ2-7; TRBD1 might be the D (6 bases). V was shortened by 3 bases and J by 1 base, with 14 bases between the two germline ends. CDR1 is SGHRS and CDR2 is YFSETQ in the germline V gene. CDR3 length: 15 amino acids. The CDR3 loop is CASSSPARGSYEQYF. CDR3 DNA: TGCGCCAGCAGCTCCCCGGCCAGGGGATCCTACGAGCAGTACTTC. Full variable domain (missing parts from reference TRBV5-1 and TRBJ2-7): KAGVTQTPRYLIKTRGQQVTLSCSPISGHRSVSWYQQTPGQGLQFLFEYFSETQRNKGNFPGRFSGRQFSNSRSEMNVSTLELGDSALYLCASSSPARGSYEQYFGPGTRLTVT.

The chain joins TRBV7-9 to TRBJ2-7; 8 positions match TRBD1. The germline CDR1 and CDR2 sequences are SEHNR and FQNEAQ (reference sequence). This CDR3 comprises 14 residues. V shed 4 bases, J shed 6 bases, and the junction held 8 bases outside the gene matches. Here the CDR3 DNA reads TGTGCCAGCAGCTCAGGGGGCGCCGCATTCGAGCAGTACTTC. The encoded protein is CASSSGGAAFEQYF.

This clonotype was found many times. CDR3: CASSFGQGRGSNEKLFF. DNA for the CDR3: TGTGCCAGCAGCTTCGGACAGGGGCGAGGGTCTAATGAAAAACTGTTTTTT. The chain links TRBV7-9 to TRBJ1-4; 9 positions agree with TRBD1. The J segment lost 3 bases and the V segment lost 3 bases, leaving 8 bases of the junction unmatched. Germline values: CDR1 SEHNR, CDR2 FQNEAQ (reference sequence). This CDR3 has 17 residues.

The V call is TRBV5-1, the J call TRBJ1-5; D perhaps matches TRBD1 (6 bases). This CDR3 is 15 amino acids long. V gave up 1 base and J gave up 5 bases, with 13 bases separating them. The germline gives CDR1 SGHRS, CDR2 YFSETQ. Written as DNA, the CDR3 is TGCGCCAGCAGCTTGTCTCCAGGGGACTATCAGCCCCAGCATTTT. Protein: CASSLSPGDYQPQHF.

V gene TRBV28 combines with J gene TRBJ1-6; tentatively, D is TRBD1 (5 bases). The germline gives CDR1 MDHEN, CDR2 SYDVKM. V was pared by 11 bases and J by 5 bases, with 13 bases between. This CDR3 is built from 13 residues. This CDR3 reads CAVRGVNNSPLHF. Written as DNA, the CDR3 is TGTGCCGTTAGGGGAGTCAATAATTCACCCCTCCACTTT.

CDR3 nucleotide sequence: TGTGCCACTCGGAAGGGGCGGAATCAAGAGACCCAGTACTTC. Translating it yields CATRKGRNQETQYF. J is TRBJ2-5 and V is TRBV19, with TRBD1 as a possible D gene (5 bases). V was clipped by 10 bases and J by 2 bases, with 17 bases between them. The CDR3 runs to 14 residues. The germline gives CDR1 LNHDA, CDR2 SQIVND (reference sequence).

The rearrangement joins TRBV28 to TRBJ2-2; D not certain. CDR3 size: 13 residues. Germline V gene lookup returns CDR1 MDHEN and CDR2 SYDVKM. Trimming removed 5 bases at V and 6 bases at J, with 10 bases between. CDR3 in amino acids: CASSRRASGELFF. CDR3 nucleotides: TGTGCCAGCAGTCGCCGGGCTTCCGGGGAGCTGTTTTTT.

This clonotype has a handful of counts. V gene TRBV12-3 or TRBV12-4 combines with J gene TRBJ2-5; D perhaps matches TRBD1 (6 bases). The CDR3 is made up of 15 amino acids. The V end lost 2 bases, the J end lost 5 bases, and 15 bases lay between the germline ends. Written as DNA, the CDR3 is TGTGCCAGCAGTTTAAGCGGACAGCAGCGGGAGACCCAGTACTTC. It translates to CASSLSGQQRETQYF.

The chain is built from TRBV7-2 and TRBJ2-3; D call uncertain. V was cut by 1 base and J by 2 bases, with 10 bases left in between. The CDR3 is 15 amino acids. In germline, CDR1 is SGHTA, CDR2 FQGNSA. CDR3 in DNA: TGTGCCAGCAGCTTAGTAGGGCTGAACACAGATACGCAGTATTTT. It specifies CASSLVGLNTDTQYF.

This clonotype was counted only a few times. This chain joins TRBV5-1 and TRBJ1-1, with no clear D. The V gene's germline CDR1 is SGHRS and CDR2 YFSETQ. The CDR3 runs to 15 residues. V shed 4 bases and J shed 1 base, with 14 bases lying between them. CDR3 nucleotide sequence: TGCGCCAGCAGCATCGGCCCGCGGCCGAACACTGAAGCTTTCTTT. It encodes CASSIGPRPNTEAFF.

This rearrangement joins TRBV18 to TRBJ1-2; D is perhaps TRBD1 (6 bases). Germline V CDR1 and CDR2: KGHSH, LQKENI. V gave up 2 bases and J gave up 4 bases, with 14 bases separating them. The CDR3 covers 15 residues. The CDR3 nucleotides read TGTGCCAGCTCACCAACGGGGGGCGAGCTCTATGGCTACACCTTC. It encodes CASSPTGGELYGYTF.

The V gene is TRBV4-1, the J gene TRBJ2-1; perhaps TRBD2 as D (7 bases). This CDR3 spans 17 amino acids. V was clipped by 3 bases and J by 12 bases, with 27 bases between them. CDR1 is MGHRA and CDR2 is YSYEKL in the germline V gene. The CDR3 protein is CASSHEPTGSRGLGQFF. CDR3 nucleotides: TGCGCCAGCAGCCACGAACCGACAGGATCGCGGGGGCTTGGGCAGTTCTTC.

This clonotype has at least ten counts. The chain recombines TRBV20-1 with TRBJ2-2; 12 bases line up with TRBD1. Germline CDR1 reads DFQATT; CDR2 reads SNEGSKA (reference sequence). The CDR3 is made up of 16 amino acids. The V gene end was trimmed by 1 base and the J gene end by 9 bases; junction bases not matched to a gene: 9. DNA of the CDR3: TGCAGTGCTAGAGCCCCGGGGACAGGGGGCCGCCGGGAGCTGTTTTTT. Translated: CSARAPGTGGRRELFF.